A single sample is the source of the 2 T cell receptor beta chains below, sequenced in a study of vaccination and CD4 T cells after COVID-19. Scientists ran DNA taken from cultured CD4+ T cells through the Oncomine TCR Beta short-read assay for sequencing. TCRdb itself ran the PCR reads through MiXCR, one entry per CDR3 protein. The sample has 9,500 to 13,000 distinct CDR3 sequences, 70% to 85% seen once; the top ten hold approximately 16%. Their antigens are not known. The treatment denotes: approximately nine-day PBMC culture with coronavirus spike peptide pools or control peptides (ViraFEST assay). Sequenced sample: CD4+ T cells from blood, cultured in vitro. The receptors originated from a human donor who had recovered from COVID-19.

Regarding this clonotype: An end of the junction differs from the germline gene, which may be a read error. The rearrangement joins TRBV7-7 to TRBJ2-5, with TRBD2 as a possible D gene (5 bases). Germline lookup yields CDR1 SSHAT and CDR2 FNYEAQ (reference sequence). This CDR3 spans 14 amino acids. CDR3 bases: TGTGCTAGCAGCTCGGGGAGCCTAGGGGAGACCCAGTACTTC. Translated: CASSSGSLGETQYF.

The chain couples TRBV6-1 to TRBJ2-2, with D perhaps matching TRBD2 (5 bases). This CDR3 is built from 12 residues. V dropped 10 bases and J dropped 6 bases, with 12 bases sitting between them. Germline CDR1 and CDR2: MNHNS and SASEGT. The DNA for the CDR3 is TGTGCCACCTGTCCGGGATCCGGGGAGCTGTTTTTT. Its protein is CATCPGSGELFF.